The clone carrying this TCR beta chain was counted only a few times. The antigen remains undetermined. The data are from a study of OX40 agonist ivuxolimab in advanced cancers. Background on the study: Ivuxolimab, an agonistic anti-OX40 (CD134) antibody, was given to patients. Patient treatment consisted of intravenous ivuxolimab administration every 2 weeks at 0.01 to 10 mg/kg.

TCRdb's table, derived via immunoSEQ multiplex PCR, lists solely in-frame clones and lacks some. This sample has about 43,000 clones, with about 90% found just once. The study's findings and limits: At doses 0.1 to 3.0 mg/kg, CD4+ and CD8+ clones expanded. Mean expanded clone counts were higher in CD8+ than CD4+ T cells.

Trimming took 0 bases from V and 8 from J, leaving 7 bases between them. The CDR3 consists of 13 residues. Germline V gives CDR1 LNHDA, CDR2 SQIVND (reference sequence). The source was CD4+ or CD8+ T cells sorted from blood, collected in a trial of the OX40 agonist ivuxolimab. This TCR was recovered from an adult with an advanced solid tumor such as melanoma, head and neck, liver or kidney cancer. This chain links TRBV19 with TRBJ2-2; unclear D gene. As DNA, the CDR3 is TGTGCCAGTAGTATAGATTCTTGGGGGGAGCTGTTTTTT. Translation gives CASSIDSWGELFF.